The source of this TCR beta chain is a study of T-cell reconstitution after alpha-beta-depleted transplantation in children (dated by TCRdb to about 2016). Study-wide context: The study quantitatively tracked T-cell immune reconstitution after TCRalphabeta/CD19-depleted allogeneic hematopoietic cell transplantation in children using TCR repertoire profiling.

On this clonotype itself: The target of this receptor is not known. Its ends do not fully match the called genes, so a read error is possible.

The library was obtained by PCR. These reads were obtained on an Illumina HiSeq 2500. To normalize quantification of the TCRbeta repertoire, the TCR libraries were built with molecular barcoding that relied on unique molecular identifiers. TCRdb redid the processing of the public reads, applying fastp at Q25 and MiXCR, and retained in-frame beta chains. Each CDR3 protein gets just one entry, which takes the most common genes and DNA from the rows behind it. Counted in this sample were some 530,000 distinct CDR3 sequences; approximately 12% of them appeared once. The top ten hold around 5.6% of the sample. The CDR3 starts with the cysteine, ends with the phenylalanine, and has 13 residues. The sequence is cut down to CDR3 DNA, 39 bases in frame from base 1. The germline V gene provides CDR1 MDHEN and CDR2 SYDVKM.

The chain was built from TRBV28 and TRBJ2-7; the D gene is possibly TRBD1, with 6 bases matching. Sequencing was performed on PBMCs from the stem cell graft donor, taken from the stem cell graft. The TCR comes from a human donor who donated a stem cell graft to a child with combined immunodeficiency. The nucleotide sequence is TGTGCCAGCAGCCGGTACAGGGCCTACGAGGAGTACTTC. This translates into CASSRYRAYEEYF.